This is a list of T cell receptor beta chains from one sample in a study of cytomegalovirus exposure and HLA in healthy donors. This table comes from immunoSEQ multiplex PCR, and its TCRdb copy is limited to in-frame clones, with some not included. The sample comprises about 240,000 clones, 70% to 90% of which are singletons, and 1% to 1.5% rests with the top ten. Sequencing input: PBMCs. The receptors were gathered from a woman in her 30s in good health and CMV-seropositive. Both conserved end residues are part of each CDR3. A D gene is named only where the DNA matches it firmly. A clone size is listed for some rows: how often the clone was seen (once, few, many), or a class if it is expanded.

v_call: TRBV28; d_call: TRBD1; j_call: TRBJ2-5; clone_size: -; cdr3_length: 15; cdr3_nt: TGTGCCAGCAGAATACAGGGGGCCGTAGGAGAGACCCAGTACTTC; cdr3_aa: CASRIQGAVGETQYF
v_call: TRBV30; d_call: -; j_call: TRBJ2-2; clone_size: -; cdr3_length: 14; cdr3_nt: TGTGCCTCGAAGGGGGGGGTAAACACCGGGGAGCTGTTTTTT; cdr3_aa: CASKGGVNTGELFF
v_call: TRBV27; d_call: -; j_call: TRBJ2-7; clone_size: -; cdr3_length: 12; cdr3_nt: TGTGCCAGCAGTAGTAACAACTACGAGCAGTACTTC; cdr3_aa: CASSSNNYEQYF
v_call: TRBV7-9; d_call: -; j_call: TRBJ2-3; clone_size: -; cdr3_length: 12; cdr3_nt: TGTGCCAGCCTAATAGACGGGGATACGCAGTATTTT; cdr3_aa: CASLIDGDTQYF
v_call: TRBV6-1; d_call: TRBD1; j_call: TRBJ1-1; clone_size: once; cdr3_length: 14; cdr3_nt: TGTGCCAGCGGGTCAGGGGGATGGGGGACTGAAGCTTTCTTT; cdr3_aa: CASGSGGWGTEAFF
v_call: TRBV7-2; d_call: -; j_call: TRBJ1-1; clone_size: -; cdr3_length: 11; cdr3_nt: TGTGCCAGCAGCTTGTCTCGTGAAGCTTTCTTT; cdr3_aa: CASSLSREAFF
v_call: TRBV6-6; d_call: TRBD1; j_call: TRBJ2-7; clone_size: once; cdr3_length: 14; cdr3_nt: TGTGCCAGCGACCGTGGGACAGGGGGCCGAGAGCAGTACTTC; cdr3_aa: CASDRGTGGREQYF
v_call: TRBV19; d_call: -; j_call: TRBJ2-1; clone_size: -; cdr3_length: 15; cdr3_nt: TGTGCCAGTAGCGCGCACGGGGGCTCCTACAATGAGCAGTTCTTC; cdr3_aa: CASSAHGGSYNEQFF
v_call: TRBV27; d_call: -; j_call: TRBJ2-4; clone_size: -; cdr3_length: 15; cdr3_nt: TGTGCCAGCAGTTTAATGAGGGGGTTGGAAAACATTCAGTACTTC; cdr3_aa: CASSLMRGLENIQYF
v_call: TRBV2; d_call: TRBD2; j_call: TRBJ2-7; clone_size: -; cdr3_length: 14; cdr3_nt: TGTGCCAGTGGGGGGCGGGAGGGTTCGTACGAGCAGTACTTC; cdr3_aa: CASGGREGSYEQYF
v_call: TRBV27; d_call: -; j_call: TRBJ2-1; clone_size: few; cdr3_length: 14; cdr3_nt: TGTGCCAGCAGTTACGCGGGACCCTACAATGAGCAGTTCTTC; cdr3_aa: CASSYAGPYNEQFF
v_call: TRBV4-1; d_call: -; j_call: TRBJ1-1; clone_size: -; cdr3_length: 15; cdr3_nt: TGCGCCAGCAGCCAAAGGACAGCGCTGAACACTGAAGCTTTCTTT; cdr3_aa: CASSQRTALNTEAFF
v_call: TRBV4-2; d_call: TRBD2; j_call: TRBJ2-3; clone_size: -; cdr3_length: 18; cdr3_nt: TGTGCCAGCAGCCAAGCAGAAGCTAGCGGGAGCTTACGAGATACGCAGTATTTT; cdr3_aa: CASSQAEASGSLRDTQYF
v_call: TRBV15; d_call: -; j_call: TRBJ1-1; clone_size: -; cdr3_length: 12; cdr3_nt: TGTGCCACCAGCATAGGGAGCGCTGAAGCTTTCTTT; cdr3_aa: CATSIGSAEAFF
v_call: TRBV10-3; d_call: -; j_call: TRBJ1-1; clone_size: -; cdr3_length: 14; cdr3_nt: TGTGCCATCAGTGTAACGGGCCGGGAGACTGAAGCTTTCTTT; cdr3_aa: CAISVTGRETEAFF
v_call: TRBV27; d_call: TRBD2; j_call: TRBJ2-3; clone_size: -; cdr3_length: 15; cdr3_nt: TGTGCCAGCAGTTCCCTAGCGGAAAGCACAGATACGCAGTATTTT; cdr3_aa: CASSSLAESTDTQYF
v_call: TRBV30; d_call: TRBD1; j_call: TRBJ1-5; clone_size: -; cdr3_length: 16; cdr3_nt: TGTGCCTGGAGTGGCGGACAGGGGGAGGTGAATCAGCCCCAGCATTTT; cdr3_aa: CAWSGGQGEVNQPQHF
v_call: TRBV6-1; d_call: TRBD1; j_call: TRBJ2-2; clone_size: -; cdr3_length: 15; cdr3_nt: TGTGCCAGCAGAAACGGACAGGGCTACACCGGGGAGCTGTTTTTT; cdr3_aa: CASRNGQGYTGELFF
v_call: TRBV28; d_call: TRBD1; j_call: TRBJ1-2; clone_size: -; cdr3_length: 11; cdr3_nt: TGTGCCAGCAGTGACAGGGGGGGCTACACCTTC; cdr3_aa: CASSDRGGYTF
v_call: TRBV27; d_call: TRBD2; j_call: TRBJ2-3; clone_size: -; cdr3_length: 14; cdr3_nt: TGTGCCAGCTGCGGACTAGCGGTCACAGATACGCAGTATTTT; cdr3_aa: CASCGLAVTDTQYF
v_call: TRBV7-9; d_call: -; j_call: TRBJ2-3; clone_size: -; cdr3_length: 12; cdr3_nt: TGTGCCAGCAGAGGCGACTCAGATACGCAGTATTTT; cdr3_aa: CASRGDSDTQYF
v_call: TRBV29-1; d_call: TRBD2; j_call: TRBJ2-6; clone_size: -; cdr3_length: 12; cdr3_nt: TGCAGCGGGGGGGAGGGGTCCAGCGTCCTGACTTTC; cdr3_aa: CSGGEGSSVLTF
v_call: TRBV7-9; d_call: -; j_call: TRBJ2-1; clone_size: -; cdr3_length: 15; cdr3_nt: TGTGCCAGCAGCTTAGTCGTAGTGTTTTCCGATGAGCAGTTCTTC; cdr3_aa: CASSLVVVFSDEQFF
v_call: TRBV4-1; d_call: -; j_call: TRBJ2-7; clone_size: -; cdr3_length: 12; cdr3_nt: TGCGCCAGCAGCCAAGGCCCGGGGGAGCAGTACTTC; cdr3_aa: CASSQGPGEQYF
v_call: TRBV25-1; d_call: -; j_call: TRBJ2-5; clone_size: -; cdr3_length: 14; cdr3_nt: TGTGCCAGCAGTGATGGGCGTCGTGCTGAGACCCAGTACTTC; cdr3_aa: CASSDGRRAETQYF
v_call: TRBV7-9; d_call: TRBD1; j_call: TRBJ1-1; clone_size: -; cdr3_length: 12; cdr3_nt: TGTGCCAGCAGGACAGGGGGTGCTGAAGCTTTCTTT; cdr3_aa: CASRTGGAEAFF
v_call: TRBV10-1; d_call: -; j_call: TRBJ1-1; clone_size: -; cdr3_length: 14; cdr3_nt: TGCGCCAGCAGTGAGTCGGGGGGAGGTACTGAAGCTTTCTTT; cdr3_aa: CASSESGGGTEAFF
v_call: TRBV27; d_call: -; j_call: TRBJ2-2; clone_size: -; cdr3_length: 15; cdr3_nt: TGTGCCAGCAGTTTAAACCCGAGGTTGACCGGGGAGCTGTTTTTT; cdr3_aa: CASSLNPRLTGELFF
v_call: TRBV9; d_call: TRBD1; j_call: TRBJ1-2; clone_size: -; cdr3_length: 14; cdr3_nt: TGTGCCAGCAGCGCCCCGGGACAGAGCTATGGCTACACCTTC; cdr3_aa: CASSAPGQSYGYTF
v_call: TRBV29-1; d_call: TRBD1; j_call: TRBJ1-4; clone_size: -; cdr3_length: 12; cdr3_nt: TGCAGTGTGACAGGGGATGGAGAAAAACTGTTTTTT; cdr3_aa: CSVTGDGEKLFF
v_call: TRBV23-1; d_call: TRBD1; j_call: TRBJ2-2; clone_size: -; cdr3_length: 16; cdr3_nt: TGCGCCAGCGCAGTAACAGGACAGGGGAACACCGGGGAGCTGTTTTTT; cdr3_aa: CASAVTGQGNTGELFF
v_call: TRBV27; d_call: TRBD2; j_call: TRBJ2-7; clone_size: -; cdr3_length: 16; cdr3_nt: TGTGCCAGCAGCTCCCCCCGGGTAGCGGGAAGGCGCGAGCAGTACTTC; cdr3_aa: CASSSPRVAGRREQYF
v_call: TRBV11-2; d_call: TRBD1; j_call: TRBJ1-5; clone_size: -; cdr3_length: 15; cdr3_nt: TGTGCCAGCAGCCGAGACAGGGCTAGCAATCAGCCCCAGCATTTT; cdr3_aa: CASSRDRASNQPQHF
v_call: TRBV28; d_call: -; j_call: TRBJ2-5; clone_size: -; cdr3_length: 14; cdr3_nt: TGTGCCAGCAGTAGCTCAGGGGAATTTGAGACCCAGTACTTC; cdr3_aa: CASSSSGEFETQYF
v_call: TRBV5-1; d_call: -; j_call: TRBJ2-3; clone_size: once; cdr3_length: 14; cdr3_nt: TGCGCCAGCAGCGCGGACAGTATCACAGATACGCAGTATTTT; cdr3_aa: CASSADSITDTQYF
v_call: TRBV11-2; d_call: -; j_call: TRBJ2-1; clone_size: -; cdr3_length: 12; cdr3_nt: TGTGCCAGCAGCCACGAGTTCAATGAGCAGTTCTTC; cdr3_aa: CASSHEFNEQFF
v_call: TRBV5-1; d_call: TRBD2; j_call: TRBJ2-1; clone_size: -; cdr3_length: 19; cdr3_nt: TGCGCCAGCAGCCGAGGGCGGACTAGCGGAGATCCCTCCTACAATGAGCAGTTCTTC; cdr3_aa: CASSRGRTSGDPSYNEQFF
v_call: TRBV30; d_call: -; j_call: TRBJ2-2; clone_size: -; cdr3_length: 11; cdr3_nt: TGTGCCTGGAGTGCCCACGGGGAGCTGTTTTTT; cdr3_aa: CAWSAHGELFF
v_call: TRBV2; d_call: -; j_call: TRBJ2-1; clone_size: -; cdr3_length: 12; cdr3_nt: TGTGCCAGCAGTGAATCCAGCGTCCCGCAGTTCTTC; cdr3_aa: CASSESSVPQFF
v_call: TRBV27; d_call: TRBD1; j_call: TRBJ1-5; clone_size: -; cdr3_length: 14; cdr3_nt: TGTGCCAGCAGACGGACAGGCAGTAATGAGGCCCAGCATTTT; cdr3_aa: CASRRTGSNEAQHF
v_call: TRBV6-5; d_call: -; j_call: TRBJ2-1; clone_size: -; cdr3_length: 11; cdr3_nt: TGTGCCAGCAGTTACAAGGGGGAGCAGTTCTTC; cdr3_aa: CASSYKGEQFF
v_call: TRBV16; d_call: TRBD2; j_call: TRBJ2-5; clone_size: -; cdr3_length: 13; cdr3_nt: TGTGCCAGCAGCGGACTAGCTAGGGAGACCCAGTACTTC; cdr3_aa: CASSGLARETQYF
v_call: TRBV30; d_call: TRBD2; j_call: TRBJ2-2; clone_size: -; cdr3_length: 14; cdr3_nt: TGTGCCTTGGGTGGTCTAGCGGGAGCCGGGGAGCTGTTTTTT; cdr3_aa: CALGGLAGAGELFF